The T cell receptor (beta chain) under discussion was sequenced for a study of blood T cell repertoires in COVID-19. Assay used: immunoSEQ multiplex PCR; TCRdb lists only in-frame clones, some missing. In the table there are about 200,000 clones, roughly 82% of which are singletons. This CDR3 has 17 amino acids. Trimming at V came to 7 bases and at J to 2 bases, leaving 13 bases not matched to a gene. Germline V gene sequence: CDR1 MDHEN, CDR2 SYDVKM. The V gene is TRBV28, the J gene TRBJ2-4; 8 bases match TRBD1. The sequence came from a human donor in a cohort sampled during active COVID-19. The sequencing sample was made of peripheral blood. The DNA for the CDR3 is TGTGCCAGCAACGGGATCGGACAGGGAAGTTCCAAAAACATTCAGTACTTC. As protein: CASNGIGQGSSKNIQYF.